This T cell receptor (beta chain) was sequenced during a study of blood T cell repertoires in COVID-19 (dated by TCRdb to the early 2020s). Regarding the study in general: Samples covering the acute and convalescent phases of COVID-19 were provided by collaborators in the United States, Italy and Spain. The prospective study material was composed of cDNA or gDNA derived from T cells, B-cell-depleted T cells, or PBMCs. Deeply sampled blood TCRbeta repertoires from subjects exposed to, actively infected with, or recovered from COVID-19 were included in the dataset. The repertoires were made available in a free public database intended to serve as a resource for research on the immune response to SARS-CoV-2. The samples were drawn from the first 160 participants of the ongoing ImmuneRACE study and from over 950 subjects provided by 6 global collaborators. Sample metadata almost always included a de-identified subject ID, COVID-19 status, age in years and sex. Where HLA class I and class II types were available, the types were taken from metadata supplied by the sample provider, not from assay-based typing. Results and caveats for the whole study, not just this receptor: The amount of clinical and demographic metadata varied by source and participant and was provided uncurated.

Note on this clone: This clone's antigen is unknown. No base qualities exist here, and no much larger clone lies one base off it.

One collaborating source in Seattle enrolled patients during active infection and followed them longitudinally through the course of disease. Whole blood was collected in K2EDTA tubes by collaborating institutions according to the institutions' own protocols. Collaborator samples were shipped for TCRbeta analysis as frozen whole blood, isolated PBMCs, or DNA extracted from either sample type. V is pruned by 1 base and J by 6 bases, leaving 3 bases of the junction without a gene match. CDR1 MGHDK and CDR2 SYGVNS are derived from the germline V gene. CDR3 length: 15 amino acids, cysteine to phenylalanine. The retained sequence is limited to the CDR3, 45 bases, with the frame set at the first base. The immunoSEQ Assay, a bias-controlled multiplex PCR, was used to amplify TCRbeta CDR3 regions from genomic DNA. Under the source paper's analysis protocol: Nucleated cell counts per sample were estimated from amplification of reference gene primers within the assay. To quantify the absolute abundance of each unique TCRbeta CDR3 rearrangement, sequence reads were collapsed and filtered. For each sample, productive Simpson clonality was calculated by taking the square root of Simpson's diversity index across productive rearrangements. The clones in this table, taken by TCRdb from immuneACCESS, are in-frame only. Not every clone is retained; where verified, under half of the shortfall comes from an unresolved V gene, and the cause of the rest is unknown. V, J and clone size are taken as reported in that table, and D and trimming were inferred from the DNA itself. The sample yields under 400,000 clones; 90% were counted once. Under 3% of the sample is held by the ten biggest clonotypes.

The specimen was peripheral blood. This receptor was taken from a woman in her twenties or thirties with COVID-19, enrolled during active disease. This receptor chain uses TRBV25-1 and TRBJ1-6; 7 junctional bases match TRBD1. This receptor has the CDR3 CASSEFGTANSPLHF. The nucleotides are TGTGCCAGCAGTGAATTCGGGACAGCTAATTCACCCCTCCACTTT.